A selection of T cell receptor beta chains follows, all from one sample in a study of metastatic and nonmetastatic thyroid tumors. TCRdb recomputed clones from the PCR reads via MiXCR. The data show roughly 93,000 clones, 10% to 15% seen once. The sample comprised blood. These receptor sequences come from a female donor with papillary thyroid cancer or a benign thyroid nodule (not recorded which). Some clones in this sample may be carry-over from other donors' samples. Each CDR3 is given with its conserved first and last residue. Each record gives: CDR3 protein, CDR3 DNA, V gene, D gene, J gene, clone size. The D gene is left open where the match is weak. Clone size, where shown, is once, few, many, or a class for clones that have expanded.

CASSFAAGGRPENNEQFF,TGTGCCAGCAGCTTTGCGGCGGGGGGGCGGCCTGAAAACAATGAGCAGTTCTTC,TRBV5-6,TRBD2,TRBJ2-1,many
CASSSTEQETQYF,TGTGCCAGCAGTTCGACAGAGCAAGAGACCCAGTACTTC,TRBV6-2/TRBV6-3,NA,TRBJ2-5,many
CASSDRVDRGVTGQYF,TGTGCCAGCAGTGACCGCGTGGACCGAGGGGTCACTGGGCAGTACTTC,TRBV6-1,NA,TRBJ2-7,many
CAWSRNEKLFF,TGTGCCTGGAGTAGGAACGAAAAACTGTTTTTT,TRBV30,NA,TRBJ1-4,many
CASSQGQYNEKLFF,TGCGCCAGCAGCCAGGGACAGTATAATGAAAAACTGTTTTTT,TRBV4-1,TRBD1,TRBJ1-4,many
CASSLFEQGMNQPQHF,TGTGCCAGCAGTTTATTCGAACAGGGAATGAATCAGCCCCAGCATTTT,TRBV28,NA,TRBJ1-5,few
CASSFGTGSAGELFF,TGTGCCAGCAGCTTCGGGACAGGGAGCGCCGGGGAGCTGTTTTTT,TRBV7-2,TRBD1,TRBJ2-2,NA
CASSFSGKRAYF,TGTGCCAGCAGTTTCTCGGGCAAGAGGGCGTACTTC,TRBV27,NA,TRBJ1-2,NA
CASSPGLAGEDTQYF,TGTGCCAGTAGTCCGGGACTAGCGGGAGAAGATACGCAGTATTTT,TRBV19,TRBD2,TRBJ2-3,many
CSASSLDRDEQYF,TGCAGTGCTAGTAGCCTCGACAGGGACGAGCAGTACTTC,TRBV20-1,TRBD1,TRBJ2-7,many
CASSSNPRQPQHF,TGTGCCAGCAGCTCCAACCCTCGTCAGCCCCAGCATTTT,TRBV6-2/TRBV6-3,NA,TRBJ1-5,many